This is a list of T cell receptor beta chains from one sample in a study of CD8 T cells in ankylosing spondylitis. TCRdb called the 5' RACE reads again in MiXCR, with one record for every CDR3 protein. Of under 550,000 distinct CDR3 sequences in the sample, more than 25% were seen once. The sample comprised blood, either unsorted or a sorted T cell fraction (not recorded which). The receptors come from a male donor with ankylosing spondylitis. The CDR3 runs from the conserved cysteine through the conserved F or W. The D gene is left open where the match is weak. Clone size is stated in some rows and not others, as once, few, many or a class when expanded.

V gene: TRBV7-8
CDR3 length: 16
clone size: few
D gene: NA
J gene: TRBJ1-3
CDR3 DNA: TGTGCCAGCAGCTTAGCCAACAGGGCTGGAGGAAACACCATATATTTT
CDR3 protein: CASSLANRAGGNTIYF

V gene: TRBV12-3/TRBV12-4
CDR3 length: 14
clone size: few
D gene: NA
J gene: TRBJ1-1
CDR3 DNA: TGTGCCAGCACCCTAGTCCAGGGCAGCACTGAAGCTTTCTTT
CDR3 protein: CASTLVQGSTEAFF

V gene: TRBV20-1
CDR3 length: 13
clone size: few
D gene: TRBD2
J gene: TRBJ2-7
CDR3 DNA: TGCAGTGCTACGGGACTAGCTGACTACGAGCAGTACTTC
CDR3 protein: CSATGLADYEQYF

V gene: TRBV3-1
CDR3 length: 12
clone size: few
D gene: NA
J gene: TRBJ2-2
CDR3 DNA: TGTGCCAGCAGCCAAGGGGCCGGGGAGCTGTTTTTT
CDR3 protein: CASSQGAGELFF

V gene: TRBV4-1
CDR3 length: 18
clone size: NA
D gene: NA
J gene: TRBJ2-3
CDR3 DNA: TGCGCCAGCAGCCAAGATCTCCTGCTCGGGAGAAACACAGATACGCAGTATTTT
CDR3 protein: CASSQDLLLGRNTDTQYF

V gene: TRBV20-1
CDR3 length: 17
clone size: NA
D gene: NA
J gene: TRBJ1-6
CDR3 DNA: TGCAGTGCTAGCCAGGGACTTTCGAGCTCCTATAATTCACCCCTCCACTTT
CDR3 protein: CSASQGLSSSYNSPLHF

V gene: TRBV25-1
CDR3 length: 14
clone size: NA
D gene: TRBD2
J gene: TRBJ2-4
CDR3 DNA: TGTGCCAGCAGTGTTTCAGGACTAGATGGCATTCAGTACTTC
CDR3 protein: CASSVSGLDGIQYF

V gene: TRBV7-9
CDR3 length: 15
clone size: few
D gene: NA
J gene: TRBJ2-3
CDR3 DNA: TGTGCCAGCAGCCCTTACGGGGGAGGAACAGATACGCAGTATTTT
CDR3 protein: CASSPYGGGTDTQYF

V gene: TRBV20-1
CDR3 length: 16
clone size: NA
D gene: TRBD1
J gene: TRBJ1-1
CDR3 DNA: TGCAGTGCTTCCGCATTCACGGGACAGGGGAACACTGAAGCTTTCTTT
CDR3 protein: CSASAFTGQGNTEAFF

V gene: TRBV5-4
CDR3 length: 16
clone size: few
D gene: TRBD2
J gene: TRBJ2-1
CDR3 DNA: TGTGCCAGCAGGCCCAGAGCGGGGGAGGAGGTCAATGAGCAGTTCTTC
CDR3 protein: CASRPRAGEEVNEQFF

V gene: TRBV7-9
CDR3 length: 15
clone size: few
D gene: NA
J gene: TRBJ2-7
CDR3 DNA: TGTGCCAGCAGCCACATGTCCGGCAGCTCCTACGAGCAGTACTTC
CDR3 protein: CASSHMSGSSYEQYF

V gene: TRBV20-1
CDR3 length: 14
clone size: NA
D gene: NA
J gene: TRBJ2-5
CDR3 DNA: TGCAGTGCCAGATACGACAGGGAGGCTGAGACCCAGTACTTC
CDR3 protein: CSARYDREAETQYF

V gene: TRBV6-1
CDR3 length: 15
clone size: few
D gene: TRBD2
J gene: TRBJ2-2
CDR3 DNA: TGTGCCAGCCGATGGGGACTAGCGGGCACCGGGGAGCTGTTTTTT
CDR3 protein: CASRWGLAGTGELFF

V gene: TRBV20-1
CDR3 length: 13
clone size: few
D gene: TRBD1
J gene: TRBJ2-2
CDR3 DNA: TGCAGTGCTCAACAGGGGAACGCCGGGGAGCTGTTTTTT
CDR3 protein: CSAQQGNAGELFF

V gene: TRBV7-8
CDR3 length: 15
clone size: NA
D gene: TRBD1
J gene: TRBJ1-5
CDR3 DNA: TGTGCCAGCAGCATTACAGGGGTAGGGAATCAGCCCCAGCATTTT
CDR3 protein: CASSITGVGNQPQHF

V gene: TRBV11-2
CDR3 length: 16
clone size: NA
D gene: NA
J gene: TRBJ2-1
CDR3 DNA: TGTGCCAGCAGCCTCGATCGAAGCTCTGCGTCCTATGAGCAGTTCTTC
CDR3 protein: CASSLDRSSASYEQFF

V gene: TRBV5-1
CDR3 length: 15
clone size: NA
D gene: TRBD1
J gene: TRBJ1-2
CDR3 DNA: TGCGCCAGCAGCCTAGACTCGACAGGGGCCTATGGCTACACCTTC
CDR3 protein: CASSLDSTGAYGYTF

V gene: TRBV12-3/TRBV12-4
CDR3 length: 14
clone size: NA
D gene: NA
J gene: TRBJ1-1
CDR3 DNA: TGTGCCAGCAGTTTAGCCCAGACGAACACTGAAGCTTTCTTT
CDR3 protein: CASSLAQTNTEAFF

V gene: TRBV2
CDR3 length: 14
clone size: few
D gene: NA
J gene: TRBJ1-5
CDR3 DNA: TGTGCCAGCAGTGAGTGGCAGGGCTATCAGCCCCAGCATTTT
CDR3 protein: CASSEWQGYQPQHF

V gene: TRBV7-2
CDR3 length: 16
clone size: NA
D gene: TRBD1
J gene: TRBJ2-1
CDR3 DNA: TGTGCCAGCAGCTTAATGACAGGGGGCGTTAACAATGAGCAGTTCTTC
CDR3 protein: CASSLMTGGVNNEQFF

V gene: TRBV4-1
CDR3 length: 15
clone size: few
D gene: TRBD1
J gene: TRBJ1-2
CDR3 DNA: TGCGCCAGCAGCCAGGATGACAGGGGTTTTTATGGCTACACCTTC
CDR3 protein: CASSQDDRGFYGYTF

V gene: TRBV5-1
CDR3 length: 14
clone size: NA
D gene: NA
J gene: TRBJ1-1
CDR3 DNA: TGCGCCAGCAGCCCAGGGACGATGAACACTGAAGCTTTCTTT
CDR3 protein: CASSPGTMNTEAFF

V gene: TRBV11-3
CDR3 length: 14
clone size: NA
D gene: NA
J gene: TRBJ2-2
CDR3 DNA: TGTGCCAGCAGCTCCCAGTGGCGACCCGGGGAGCTGTTTTTT
CDR3 protein: CASSSQWRPGELFF

V gene: TRBV5-1
CDR3 length: 14
clone size: few
D gene: NA
J gene: TRBJ2-1
CDR3 DNA: TGCGCCAGCAGCTTGGAAGCGGACTACAATGAGCAGTTCTTC
CDR3 protein: CASSLEADYNEQFF

V gene: TRBV7-8
CDR3 length: 17
clone size: NA
D gene: TRBD1
J gene: TRBJ2-1
CDR3 DNA: TGTGCCAGCAGCTTAAGATCCCCGGGACAGGGGACGAATGAGCAGTTCTTC
CDR3 protein: CASSLRSPGQGTNEQFF

V gene: TRBV20-1
CDR3 length: 15
clone size: once
D gene: NA
J gene: TRBJ2-6
CDR3 DNA: TGCAGTGCTTGGACGGGGGTGTCTGGGGCCAACGTCCTGACTTTC
CDR3 protein: CSAWTGVSGANVLTF

V gene: TRBV2
CDR3 length: 14
clone size: NA
D gene: TRBD1
J gene: TRBJ1-5
CDR3 DNA: TGTGCCAGCAATATCGACAGGGGCAATCAGCCCCAGCATTTT
CDR3 protein: CASNIDRGNQPQHF

V gene: TRBV25-1
CDR3 length: 17
clone size: few
D gene: TRBD1
J gene: TRBJ2-2
CDR3 DNA: TGTGCCAGCAGTACTCCCCCCGGGACAGGGGGCCCCGGGGAGCTGTTTTTT
CDR3 protein: CASSTPPGTGGPGELFF

V gene: TRBV12-3/TRBV12-4
CDR3 length: 18
clone size: NA
D gene: TRBD2
J gene: TRBJ2-1
CDR3 DNA: TGTGCCAGCTGTTCCCTCGGCGGGAGGGCCCGCTCCTACAATGAGCAGTTCTTC
CDR3 protein: CASCSLGGRARSYNEQFF

V gene: TRBV5-4
CDR3 length: 13
clone size: once
D gene: NA
J gene: TRBJ1-4
CDR3 DNA: TGTGCCAGCAGCTTCCCTGGCGGCGAAAAACTGTTTTTT
CDR3 protein: CASSFPGGEKLFF

V gene: TRBV11-2
CDR3 length: 13
clone size: few
D gene: NA
J gene: TRBJ2-5
CDR3 DNA: TGTGCCAGCAGGCCCGGACAGCAAGAGACCCAGTACTTC
CDR3 protein: CASRPGQQETQYF

V gene: TRBV20-1
CDR3 length: 18
clone size: NA
D gene: NA
J gene: TRBJ2-1
CDR3 DNA: TGCAGTGACCACGGAGAAACGAGGACTGCAAGCTCCTACAATGAGCAGTTCTTC
CDR3 protein: CSDHGETRTASSYNEQFF

V gene: TRBV20-1
CDR3 length: 14
clone size: NA
D gene: NA
J gene: TRBJ2-5
CDR3 DNA: TGCAGTGCGAGCGGCAACAACGTCCAAGAGACCCAGTACTTC
CDR3 protein: CSASGNNVQETQYF

V gene: TRBV27
CDR3 length: 11
clone size: NA
D gene: NA
J gene: TRBJ2-5
CDR3 DNA: TGTGCCAGCAGTTCTAGAGGGACCCAGTACTTC
CDR3 protein: CASSSRGTQYF

V gene: TRBV20-1
CDR3 length: 14
clone size: NA
D gene: NA
J gene: TRBJ2-2
CDR3 DNA: TGCAGTGCTCCGGGACGTACGAACACCGGGGAGCTGTTTTTT
CDR3 protein: CSAPGRTNTGELFF

V gene: TRBV5-1
CDR3 length: 16
clone size: many
D gene: NA
J gene: TRBJ2-3
CDR3 DNA: TGCGCCAGCAGCTTGCGGTTTAGCCAGAACACAGATACGCAGTATTTT
CDR3 protein: CASSLRFSQNTDTQYF

V gene: TRBV5-1
CDR3 length: 16
clone size: NA
D gene: NA
J gene: TRBJ1-2
CDR3 DNA: TGCGCCAGCAGCTTCGACCCCAGGGAATTCCGATCTGGCTACACCTTC
CDR3 protein: CASSFDPREFRSGYTF

V gene: TRBV14
CDR3 length: 16
clone size: few
D gene: NA
J gene: TRBJ2-2
CDR3 DNA: TGTGCCAGCAGCAAGGCCCGACGTTCGAACACCGGGGAGCTGTTTTTT
CDR3 protein: CASSKARRSNTGELFF

V gene: TRBV20-1
CDR3 length: 13
clone size: NA
D gene: NA
J gene: TRBJ2-7
CDR3 DNA: TGCAGTGCTACCCCGGGTAGTATCAACGAGCAGTACTTC
CDR3 protein: CSATPGSINEQYF

V gene: TRBV5-1
CDR3 length: 15
clone size: once
D gene: NA
J gene: TRBJ2-3
CDR3 DNA: TGCGCCAGCAGCGCCCGGGACATCAGCACAGATACGCAGTATTTT
CDR3 protein: CASSARDISTDTQYF

V gene: TRBV6-1
CDR3 length: 15
clone size: NA
D gene: TRBD2
J gene: TRBJ2-3
CDR3 DNA: TGTGCCAGCGGGCTAGCGGGGAGGGATTCAGATACGCAGTATTTT
CDR3 protein: CASGLAGRDSDTQYF

V gene: TRBV11-2
CDR3 length: 14
clone size: NA
D gene: NA
J gene: TRBJ1-1
CDR3 DNA: TGTGCCAGCAGCTTGACCGGGAGTGGCACTGAAGCTTTCTTT
CDR3 protein: CASSLTGSGTEAFF

V gene: TRBV12-3/TRBV12-4
CDR3 length: 16
clone size: NA
D gene: NA
J gene: TRBJ1-6
CDR3 DNA: TGTGCCAGCACCGCCGAAGTAAGCTCCTATAATTCACCCCTCCACTTT
CDR3 protein: CASTAEVSSYNSPLHF

V gene: TRBV7-2
CDR3 length: 11
clone size: NA
D gene: NA
J gene: TRBJ2-7
CDR3 DNA: TGTGCCAGCAGCGGCACTTACGAGCAGTACTTC
CDR3 protein: CASSGTYEQYF

V gene: TRBV15
CDR3 length: 19
clone size: NA
D gene: TRBD2
J gene: TRBJ2-3
CDR3 DNA: TGTGCCACCAGCAGAGATCCCCCGACTAGCGGGAGATACACAGATACGCAGTATTTT
CDR3 protein: CATSRDPPTSGRYTDTQYF

V gene: TRBV20-1
CDR3 length: 15
clone size: NA
D gene: TRBD2
J gene: TRBJ2-3
CDR3 DNA: TGCAGTGCTAGTCCGAGCGGGAGAGGCACAGATACGCAGTATTTT
CDR3 protein: CSASPSGRGTDTQYF

V gene: TRBV5-1
CDR3 length: 15
clone size: few
D gene: TRBD2
J gene: TRBJ2-5
CDR3 DNA: TGCGCCAGCAGCTTGGTAGCTAGCGGGAAGGAGACCCAGTACTTC
CDR3 protein: CASSLVASGKETQYF

V gene: TRBV13
CDR3 length: 15
clone size: few
D gene: NA
J gene: TRBJ2-3
CDR3 DNA: TGTGCCAGCAGCTATTCTAGCGCTAGAAAACTGGCGCAGTATTTT
CDR3 protein: CASSYSSARKLAQYF

V gene: TRBV4-2
CDR3 length: 14
clone size: few
D gene: TRBD1
J gene: TRBJ2-5
CDR3 DNA: TGTGCCAGCAGCCGAGGGACAGGGTTGGAGACCCAGTACTTC
CDR3 protein: CASSRGTGLETQYF

V gene: TRBV3-1
CDR3 length: 14
clone size: NA
D gene: NA
J gene: TRBJ1-1
CDR3 DNA: TGTGCCAGCAGCCAAATACAGGGGAACACTGAAGCTTTCTTT
CDR3 protein: CASSQIQGNTEAFF